Below are 18 T cell receptor beta chains sequenced from a single sample in a study of shared clonotypes between healthy human individuals. CD45RO-negative cells were positively selected for CCR7, leaving out terminally differentiated effector memory CD45RA+ cells. The protocol was immunoSEQ multiplex PCR, while the TCRdb copy is restricted to in-frame clones and leaves out a portion. The table has about 1,900,000 clones, approximately 94% seen once. Sequencing used naive CD8+ T cells sorted from blood. Every receptor here comes from a man aged 18 to 30 in good health.

This clone was recorded only once. The genes are TRBV6-5 and TRBJ1-6; D gene ambiguous. CDR1 and CDR2 from the germline V gene are MNHEY and SVGAGI. The CDR3 length is 13 residues. V gave up 4 bases and J gave up 5 bases, with 6 bases separating them. Here the CDR3 DNA reads TGTGCCAGCAGTTTTACGGATAATTCACCCCTCCACTTT. Its protein is CASSFTDNSPLHF.

This sequence joins TRBV19 and TRBJ2-7; D perhaps matches TRBD2 (6 bases). Trimming removed 7 bases from V and 0 bases from J, with 16 bases in between. CDR1 is LNHDA and CDR2 is SQIVND in the germline V gene (reference sequence). This CDR3 comprises 15 residues. CDR3 sequence: CASKLTAGSSYEQYF. CDR3 in DNA: TGTGCCAGTAAGTTGACGGCGGGGAGCTCCTACGAGCAGTACTTC. The full variable domain, in which reference TRBV19 and TRBJ2-7 provide the parts outside the CDR3, is DGGITQSPKYLFRKEGQNVTLSCEQNLNHDAMYWYRQDPGQGLRLIYYSQIVNDFQKGDIAEGYSVSREKKESFPLTVTSAQKNPTAFYLCASKLTAGSSYEQYFGPGTRLTVT.

The chain links TRBV5-4 to TRBJ2-7, with a weak D call TRBD1 (6 bases). Germline assignment: CDR1 SGHNT and CDR2 YYREEE (reference sequence). The CDR3 loop spans 14 amino acids. Trimming left V 5 bases short and J 0 bases short, with 12 bases between. CDR3 bases: TGTGCCAGCAGGGACAGCGATCTCTCCTACGAGCAGTACTTC. Translation gives CASRDSDLSYEQYF.

The V gene is TRBV5-1, the J gene TRBJ2-6; tentatively, D is TRBD1 (6 bases). The CDR3 consists of 19 residues. From germline, CDR1 is SGHRS and CDR2 YFSETQ. Deletions cut 4 bases from V and 3 bases from J, with 23 bases between. CDR3 sequence reads: CASSPARQGISSGANVLTF. Written as DNA, the CDR3 is TGCGCCAGCAGCCCCGCTAGGCAGGGGATAAGTAGTGGGGCCAACGTCCTGACTTTC. Full variable domain (outside the CDR3, taken from reference TRBV5-1 and TRBJ2-6): KAGVTQTPRYLIKTRGQQVTLSCSPISGHRSVSWYQQTPGQGLQFLFEYFSETQRNKGNFPGRFSGRQFSNSRSEMNVSTLELGDSALYLCASSPARQGISSGANVLTFGAGSRLTVL.

V is TRBV7-9 and J is TRBJ1-5; perhaps TRBD1 as D (5 bases). The CDR3 has 15 amino acids. Germline V gene sequence: CDR1 SEHNR, CDR2 FQNEAQ (reference sequence). V was clipped by 1 base and J by 4 bases, with 11 bases between them. Here the CDR3 reads CASSLGESGNQPQHF. The CDR3 bases are TGTGCCAGCAGCTTAGGGGAATCAGGGAATCAGCCCCAGCATTTT.

V gene TRBV7-9 combines with J gene TRBJ2-2, with D maybe TRBD2 (5 bases). From germline, CDR1 is SEHNR and CDR2 FQNEAQ (reference sequence). This CDR3 is 14 amino acids long. V gave up 6 bases and J gave up 2 bases, with 10 bases separating them. The CDR3 DNA reads TGTGCCAGCAGAAAGAGGGATAACACCGGGGAGCTGTTTTTT. Translating gives CASRKRDNTGELFF.

The CDR3 loop is CASSSNLSGSPLHF. The CDR3 DNA reads as TGCGCCAGCAGCTCGAACTTATCGGGTTCACCCCTCCACTTT. This chain uses TRBV5-1 with TRBJ1-6; D unclear. Trimming removed 3 bases from V and 9 bases from J, with 13 bases in between. The CDR3 has 14 residues. Germline loops: CDR1 SGHRS, CDR2 YFSETQ.

The rearrangement uses TRBV4-1 and TRBJ2-2; the match to TRBD1 covers 10 bases. J was trimmed by 3 bases and V by 3 bases; bases with no gene match: 4. The germline V gene encodes CDR1 MGHRA and CDR2 YSYEKL. The CDR3 runs 16 residues. The CDR3, as DNA: TGCGCCAGCAGCCAGGGTGGGACAGGGGACACCGGGGAGCTGTTTTTT. This translates into CASSQGGTGDTGELFF.

V gene TRBV7-9 combines with J gene TRBJ2-3; tentatively, D is TRBD2 (6 bases). The CDR3 contains 15 residues. V was pared by 6 bases and J by 6 bases, with 19 bases between. Germline values: CDR1 SEHNR, CDR2 FQNEAQ (reference sequence). Written as DNA, the CDR3 is TGTGCCAGCAGAGATGGGGGGTTAGACGGCGATACGCAGTATTTT. Its translation: CASRDGGLDGDTQYF.

The chain employs TRBV6-6 and TRBJ1-2; D not resolved. The germline V gene encodes CDR1 MNHNY and CDR2 SVGAGI (reference sequence). V dropped 4 bases and J dropped 1 base, with 13 bases sitting between them. The CDR3 has 15 amino acids. The CDR3 region has the DNA TGTGCCAGCAGTTCCGAATGGGTTGGTAACTATGGCTACACCTTC. Amino acids: CASSSEWVGNYGYTF.

The chain carries TRBV28 and TRBJ1-5, with a possible D match to TRBD1 (6 bases). V shed 7 bases and J shed 7 bases, with 20 bases lying between them. The CDR3 has 15 residues. Germline lookup yields CDR1 MDHEN and CDR2 SYDVKM. CDR3 sequence: CASTLDRGGHQPQHF. CDR3 sequence (DNA): TGTGCCAGCACCCTTGATCGGGGGGGGCACCAGCCCCAGCATTTT.

CDR3 nucleotide sequence: TGTGCCAGCAGTTACCTTGGCGGGGCCGGAGAGACCCAGTACTTC. It specifies CASSYLGGAGETQYF. The chain links TRBV6-6 to TRBJ2-5; weak D call: TRBD2 (6 bases). The CDR3 covers 15 residues. CDR1 is MNHNY and CDR2 is SVGAGI in the germline V gene (reference sequence). The V gene lost 2 bases and the J gene lost 4 bases, with 14 bases spanning the gap.

The V gene is TRBV27, the J gene TRBJ1-6; a possible D gene is TRBD1 (6 bases). V gave up 2 bases and J gave up 4 bases, with 12 bases separating them. The germline CDR1 and CDR2 sequences are MNHEY and SMNVEV (reference sequence). The CDR3 runs to 16 residues. This chain's CDR3 is CASSLHTTGYNSPLHF. In nucleotides, the CDR3 is TGTGCCAGCAGTTTACACACGACAGGTTATAATTCACCCCTCCACTTT.

The CDR3 reads CASSWGLAGIYEQYF. The CDR3 DNA reads as TGTGCCAGCAGCTGGGGACTAGCGGGAATCTACGAGCAGTACTTC. This chain joins TRBV27 and TRBJ2-7; 13 bases align to TRBD2. The V segment lost 6 bases and the J segment 3 bases; nucleotides outside the gene matches: 5. Per germline, CDR1 MNHEY and CDR2 SMNVEV (reference sequence). The CDR3 spans 15 residues.

The chain employs TRBV9 and TRBJ1-1; the match to TRBD1 covers 8 bases. The CDR3 spans 15 residues. Germline V gene data show CDR1 as SGDLS and CDR2 as YYNGEE. The ends lost 0 bases at V and 3 bases at J; junction bases unmatched: 4. CDR3 region: CASSVAQGAYTEAFF. In nucleotides, the CDR3 is TGTGCCAGCAGCGTAGCGCAGGGGGCATACACTGAAGCTTTCTTT.

The chain joins TRBV11-3 to TRBJ2-2; no firm D call. The V gene's germline CDR1 is SGHNT and CDR2 YENEEA. CDR3 length: 15 amino acids. Trimming took 4 bases from V and 1 from J, leaving 10 bases between them. DNA for the CDR3: TGTGCCAGCAGCTCCCGGGTCGAGAACACCGGGGAGCTGTTTTTT. Its protein is CASSSRVENTGELFF.

This chain links TRBV12-1 with TRBJ1-4. TRBV12-1 is labeled a pseudogene. This CDR3 region has 13 residues. In DNA, the CDR3 is TGTGCCAGCAGCTTTCGGGCGGGTGAAAAACTGTTTTTT. Its protein is CASSFRAGEKLFF.

The gene calls are TRBV5-8 and TRBJ1-6; D ambiguous. This CDR3 spans 17 amino acids. The germline gives CDR1 SGHTS, CDR2 YDEGEE. Trimming removed 0 bases from V and 5 bases from J, with 15 bases in between. The CDR3 DNA sequence: TGTGCCAGCAGCTTGGCCGTTCGGCGACGGGATAATTCACCCCTCCACTTT. It translates to CASSLAVRRRDNSPLHF. Full variable domain (rest looked up from reference TRBV5-8 and TRBJ1-6): EAGVTQSPTHLIKTRGQQATLRCSPISGHTSVYWYQQALGLGLQFLLWYDEGEERNRGNFPPRFSGRQFPNYSSELNVNALELEDSALYLCASSLAVRRRDNSPLHFGNGTRLTVT.